This T cell receptor (beta chain) was identified in a study of TIL therapy for anti-PD-1-resistant metastatic lung cancer. Overall study: Half of patients were current or former smokers. General observations from the study: Many TIL product clones were absent from baseline tumor, suggesting clonal contraction.

Sequencing used immunoSEQ v3. Clones were read by immunoSEQ multiplex PCR, and TCRdb kept only the in-frame ones, dropping some. The sample holds about 50,000 clones, over 65% seen once. V was cut by 7 bases and J by 4 bases, with 16 bases left in between. The CDR3 extends over 14 amino acids. Looked up from germline, CDR1 is MNHNY and CDR2 is SVGAGI (reference sequence). As regards this clone: Its specificity is unknown.

Time point described: pre-treatment sample, taken before nivolumab and TIL therapy. Tumor tissue came from excised metastases, mostly pleural nodules or supraclavicular lymph nodes. Tumors were harvested before any PD-1/PD-L1 blockade. V and J are TRBV6-6 and TRBJ1-2, with D possibly being TRBD1 (5 bases). This material consisted of tumor tissue, taken at baseline. This clonotype was sampled from a person aged 25-79 years with non-small cell lung cancer. The chain's CDR3 is CASNGGLKLYGYTF. CDR3 DNA: TGTGCCAGCAATGGGGGTCTTAAACTCTATGGCTACACCTTC.